Listed here is a single T cell receptor beta chain. Its antigen is not identified. The sample belongs to a study of T cell responses to AZD1222 COVID-19 vaccine. TCRdb keeps only in-frame clones here, not all; method: immunoSEQ multiplex PCR. The table has about 150,000 clones, about 91% seen once. The CDR3 is 11 amino acids. V was pared by 1 base and J by 6 bases, with 3 bases between. CDR1 is LGHDT, CDR2 YNNKEL, per germline (reference sequence). Study outcomes and limitations: Clonal diversity may have been underestimated in mostly white British donors. Compared with day 0, the breadth and depth of the Spike-specific TCR repertoire rose significantly after two doses of AZD1222. Just 5 to 7 AZD1222 recipients tested seropositive at baseline. Repertoires were obtained solely post-peak T cell response.

The specimen comprised peripheral blood, sampled on day 0 of AZD1222 vaccination. The chain is built from TRBV3-1 (or the pseudogene TRBV3-2) and TRBJ1-2; D gene ambiguous. This TCR was recovered from an adult in good health. The CDR3 spells CASSQGDGYTF. The CDR3, as DNA: TGTGCCAGCAGCCAAGGGGATGGCTACACCTTC.